The clone carrying this T cell receptor (beta chain) was counted between two and nine times. Its antigen is currently unknown. Each sorted population was over 98% pure. The data derive from a study of beta chain features in type 1 diabetes. Expressed TCRB transcripts got sequenced, as all isolated RNA was reverse transcribed. Clones were sequenced by immunoSEQ multiplex PCR, and TCRdb holds only the in-frame ones, with some missing. Of roughly 230,000 clones listed, 9.6% are singletons. This CDR3 comprises 11 residues. Trimming stripped 8 bases from V and 5 bases from J, with 12 bases between. Germline CDR1 reads DFQATT; CDR2 reads SNEGSKA (reference sequence). Study findings and constraints: Since sequencing was performed on cDNA, cells with high TCR expression could be over-represented. The study found that naive, central memory and Treg TCRB repertoires appeared more similar in patients than in healthy donors. The study found fewer insertions and more deletions at VDJ junctions in type 1 diabetes patients.

The sequencing input was naive CD4+ T cells from blood. The chain links TRBV20-1 to TRBJ2-5, with D unresolved. This receptor was taken from a young woman in good health. CDR3 in DNA: TGCAGTTGCCCTAGTTGGGAGACCCAGTACTTC. Residues: CSCPSWETQYF.